These T cell receptor beta chains were read from a single sample in a study of post-analysis software for immune sequencing data. MiXCR, run by TCRdb on the PCR reads, gives a single entry per CDR3 protein. Here the sample spans about 200,000 distinct CDR3 sequences, approximately 30% being singletons. The sample taken for sequencing was blood. The origin of the receptors is a girl under 18 with multiple sclerosis. Each CDR3 is given with its conserved first and last residue. Each record gives: D gene, V gene, clone size, J gene, CDR3 protein, CDR3 DNA. The D gene is left open where the match is weak. The size field is filled for only some rows; it gives once, few, many or a size class.

d_gene: -; v_gene: TRBV28; abundance: many; j_gene: TRBJ2-3; CDR3aa: CASSLKRGGLDTQYF; CDR3nt: TGTGCCAGCAGTTTGAAGAGGGGAGGTCTAGATACGCAGTATTTT
d_gene: TRBD2; v_gene: TRBV20-1; abundance: many; j_gene: TRBJ2-5; CDR3aa: CSARDGGGSETQYF; CDR3nt: TGCAGTGCTAGAGATGGCGGGGGGTCAGAGACCCAGTACTTC
d_gene: -; v_gene: TRBV29-1; abundance: many; j_gene: TRBJ2-5; CDR3aa: CSVAFRYQETQYF; CDR3nt: TGCAGCGTTGCATTCAGGTACCAAGAGACCCAGTACTTC
d_gene: -; v_gene: TRBV12-3/TRBV12-4; abundance: many; j_gene: TRBJ1-4; CDR3aa: CASSWSEKGEKLFF; CDR3nt: TGTGCCAGCAGTTGGTCAGAGAAGGGTGAAAAACTGTTTTTT
d_gene: TRBD1; v_gene: TRBV28; abundance: -; j_gene: TRBJ1-5; CDR3aa: CASRRQGAPNQPQHF; CDR3nt: TGTGCCAGCAGAAGGCAGGGGGCGCCCAATCAGCCCCAGCATTTT
d_gene: TRBD1; v_gene: TRBV12-3/TRBV12-4; abundance: -; j_gene: TRBJ1-1; CDR3aa: CASSPSDRVNTEAFF; CDR3nt: TGTGCCAGCAGTCCATCGGACAGGGTGAACACTGAAGCTTTCTTT
d_gene: -; v_gene: TRBV7-2; abundance: many; j_gene: TRBJ2-1; CDR3aa: CASSATGVPSYNEQFF; CDR3nt: TGTGCCAGCAGCGCAACCGGGGTCCCCTCCTACAATGAGCAGTTCTTC
d_gene: -; v_gene: TRBV5-1; abundance: few; j_gene: TRBJ2-1; CDR3aa: CASSSRERGAYNEQFF; CDR3nt: TGCGCCAGCAGCTCCCGGGAGCGTGGGGCCTACAATGAGCAGTTCTTC
d_gene: -; v_gene: TRBV6-1; abundance: few; j_gene: TRBJ1-4; CDR3aa: CASSSGWDSEKLFF; CDR3nt: TGTGCCAGCAGCTCAGGGTGGGACTCTGAAAAACTGTTTTTT
d_gene: -; v_gene: TRBV29-1; abundance: many; j_gene: TRBJ2-1; CDR3aa: CSVRGEGGSSYNEQFF; CDR3nt: TGCAGCGTTAGGGGGGAGGGAGGGTCCTCCTACAATGAGCAGTTCTTC
d_gene: TRBD1; v_gene: TRBV12-3/TRBV12-4; abundance: many; j_gene: TRBJ1-1; CDR3aa: CASSSRDRGPTEAFF; CDR3nt: TGTGCCAGCAGTTCCCGGGACAGGGGTCCAACTGAAGCTTTCTTT
d_gene: -; v_gene: TRBV7-2; abundance: few; j_gene: TRBJ1-6; CDR3aa: CASSLGNPNSPLHF; CDR3nt: TGTGCCAGCAGCTTGGGGAATCCTAATTCACCCCTCCACTTT
d_gene: TRBD2; v_gene: TRBV20-1; abundance: many; j_gene: TRBJ2-7; CDR3aa: CSARDALAGTSYEQYF; CDR3nt: TGCAGTGCTAGAGATGCACTAGCGGGGACCTCCTACGAGCAGTACTTC
d_gene: -; v_gene: TRBV2; abundance: many; j_gene: TRBJ1-4; CDR3aa: CASRPDSGLFF; CDR3nt: TGTGCCAGCAGACCCGACTCCGGACTGTTTTTT
d_gene: -; v_gene: TRBV7-8; abundance: many; j_gene: TRBJ2-7; CDR3aa: CASSLARGRNEQYF; CDR3nt: TGTGCCAGCAGCTTAGCCCGGGGAAGGAACGAGCAGTACTTC
d_gene: TRBD1; v_gene: TRBV7-2; abundance: -; j_gene: TRBJ1-1; CDR3aa: CASSPGTGGKAFF; CDR3nt: TGTGCCAGCAGCCCTGGGACAGGGGGTAAAGCTTTCTTT
d_gene: TRBD2; v_gene: TRBV29-1; abundance: many; j_gene: TRBJ2-5; CDR3aa: CSVAGTSLNQETQYF; CDR3nt: TGCAGCGTCGCCGGGACTAGCTTAAACCAAGAGACCCAGTACTTC
d_gene: -; v_gene: TRBV15; abundance: few; j_gene: TRBJ2-3; CDR3aa: CATSPGRRGPTDTQYF; CDR3nt: TGTGCCACCAGCCCTGGAAGGCGGGGGCCCACAGATACGCAGTATTTT
d_gene: -; v_gene: TRBV5-5; abundance: many; j_gene: TRBJ2-7; CDR3aa: CASSVYYEQYF; CDR3nt: TGTGCCAGCAGCGTTTACTACGAGCAGTACTTC
d_gene: -; v_gene: TRBV4-1; abundance: many; j_gene: TRBJ1-2; CDR3aa: CASSQEGPAGPANYGYTF; CDR3nt: TGCGCCAGCAGCCAAGAGGGACCTGCCGGGCCCGCTAACTATGGCTACACCTTC
d_gene: -; v_gene: TRBV27; abundance: many; j_gene: TRBJ2-5; CDR3aa: CASSSDPEGQEETQYF; CDR3nt: TGTGCCAGCAGTTCCGATCCCGAGGGGCAAGAGGAGACCCAGTACTTC
d_gene: -; v_gene: TRBV20-1; abundance: many; j_gene: TRBJ2-5; CDR3aa: CSARSGQETQYF; CDR3nt: TGCAGTGCTAGAAGCGGCCAAGAGACCCAGTACTTC
d_gene: -; v_gene: TRBV20-1; abundance: -; j_gene: TRBJ1-5; CDR3aa: CSASSWGGSNQPQHF; CDR3nt: TGCAGTGCTAGTAGCTGGGGAGGGAGCAATCAGCCCCAGCATTTT
d_gene: -; v_gene: TRBV21-1; abundance: many; j_gene: TRBJ2-1; CDR3aa: CASINRDRGHRVLAGHPYNEQFF; CDR3nt: TGTGCCAGCATCAACCGGGACAGGGGGCATCGGGTTCTAGCGGGCCACCCCTACAATGAGCAGTTCTTC
d_gene: -; v_gene: TRBV7-2; abundance: -; j_gene: TRBJ2-7; CDR3aa: CASSLAPGASYEQYF; CDR3nt: TGTGCCAGCAGCTTAGCTCCAGGGGCCTCCTACGAGCAGTACTTC
d_gene: -; v_gene: TRBV19; abundance: -; j_gene: TRBJ2-5; CDR3aa: CASSPGRGARETQYF; CDR3nt: TGTGCCAGTAGCCCCGGTAGGGGCGCTCGGGAGACCCAGTACTTC
d_gene: -; v_gene: TRBV11-2; abundance: -; j_gene: TRBJ2-5; CDR3aa: CASSLGVNPETQYF; CDR3nt: TGTGCCAGCAGCTTAGGGGTTAACCCAGAGACCCAGTACTTC
d_gene: -; v_gene: TRBV2; abundance: few; j_gene: TRBJ1-4; CDR3aa: CATRGEDEKLFF; CDR3nt: TGTGCCACAAGGGGAGAAGATGAAAAACTGTTTTTT
d_gene: -; v_gene: TRBV7-9; abundance: few; j_gene: TRBJ1-4; CDR3aa: CASSPRGAVSEKLFF; CDR3nt: TGTGCCAGCAGCCCCCGGGGGGCGGTGAGCGAAAAACTGTTTTTT
d_gene: -; v_gene: TRBV7-2; abundance: -; j_gene: TRBJ2-5; CDR3aa: CASSIDRGARETQYF; CDR3nt: TGTGCCAGCAGCATAGATCGGGGGGCGAGGGAGACCCAGTACTTC
d_gene: -; v_gene: TRBV18; abundance: -; j_gene: TRBJ1-1; CDR3aa: CAGSPGRWENTEAFF; CDR3nt: TGTGCCGGCTCACCCGGACGATGGGAGAACACTGAAGCTTTCTTT
d_gene: -; v_gene: TRBV4-1; abundance: few; j_gene: TRBJ2-7; CDR3aa: CASSPPGGQPTCEQYF; CDR3nt: TGCGCCAGCAGCCCCCCCGGTGGCCAACCCACCTGCGAGCAGTACTTC
d_gene: -; v_gene: TRBV5-4; abundance: few; j_gene: TRBJ1-6; CDR3aa: CASRPGGGNSPLHF; CDR3nt: TGTGCCAGCAGGCCGGGGGGCGGGAATTCACCCCTCCACTTT
d_gene: -; v_gene: TRBV15; abundance: many; j_gene: TRBJ2-5; CDR3aa: CATSPPGQETQYF; CDR3nt: TGTGCCACCAGCCCTCCCGGCCAAGAGACCCAGTACTTC
d_gene: TRBD2; v_gene: TRBV10-3; abundance: -; j_gene: TRBJ2-7; CDR3aa: CAISGTSGGLGEQYF; CDR3nt: TGTGCCATCAGTGGGACTAGCGGGGGCCTGGGCGAGCAGTACTTC
d_gene: -; v_gene: TRBV5-1; abundance: -; j_gene: TRBJ2-5; CDR3aa: CASSPEGETQYF; CDR3nt: TGCGCCAGCAGCCCGGAGGGTGAGACCCAGTACTTC
d_gene: -; v_gene: TRBV10-3; abundance: few; j_gene: TRBJ1-5; CDR3aa: CAISHEHSNQPQHF; CDR3nt: TGTGCCATCAGTCACGAGCATAGCAATCAGCCCCAGCATTTT
d_gene: TRBD2; v_gene: TRBV4-1; abundance: many; j_gene: TRBJ2-5; CDR3aa: CASSPPPTGGTRYF; CDR3nt: TGCGCCAGCAGCCCCCCCCCTACCGGGGGGACCCGGTACTTC
d_gene: -; v_gene: TRBV12-3/TRBV12-4; abundance: many; j_gene: TRBJ2-1; CDR3aa: CASTDRKGNEQFF; CDR3nt: TGTGCCAGCACCGACAGAAAGGGGAATGAGCAGTTCTTC
d_gene: TRBD2; v_gene: TRBV5-1; abundance: many; j_gene: TRBJ2-5; CDR3aa: CASARGLAEDTQYF; CDR3nt: TGCGCCAGCGCACGGGGACTAGCGGAAGATACCCAGTACTTC
d_gene: -; v_gene: TRBV7-2; abundance: -; j_gene: TRBJ2-3; CDR3aa: CASSPAGKRDTQYF; CDR3nt: TGTGCCAGCAGCCCCGCCGGAAAGCGGGATACGCAGTATTTT
d_gene: -; v_gene: TRBV12-3/TRBV12-4; abundance: few; j_gene: TRBJ2-2; CDR3aa: CASSLVVVSGGRAGELFF; CDR3nt: TGTGCCAGCAGTTTAGTGGTGGTGTCGGGGGGCCGGGCCGGGGAGCTGTTTTTT
d_gene: -; v_gene: TRBV12-3/TRBV12-4; abundance: many; j_gene: TRBJ2-5; CDR3aa: CASNPAGETQYF; CDR3nt: TGTGCCAGCAACCCGGCGGGAGAGACCCAGTACTTC
d_gene: TRBD1; v_gene: TRBV5-1; abundance: few; j_gene: TRBJ2-7; CDR3aa: CASSLAGGRNEQYF; CDR3nt: TGCGCCAGCAGCTTGGCAGGGGGCAGGAACGAGCAGTACTTC
d_gene: -; v_gene: TRBV2; abundance: -; j_gene: TRBJ1-5; CDR3aa: CASSDQGGNQPQHF; CDR3nt: TGTGCCAGCAGTGACCAGGGTGGCAATCAGCCCCAGCATTTT
d_gene: -; v_gene: TRBV20-1; abundance: once; j_gene: TRBJ1-5; CDR3aa: CNAPRTDRTDSNQPQHF; CDR3nt: TGCAATGCTCCCAGAACAGACAGAACAGATAGCAATCAGCCCCAGCATTTT
d_gene: -; v_gene: TRBV5-1; abundance: many; j_gene: TRBJ1-4; CDR3aa: CASSWTATNEKLFF; CDR3nt: TGCGCCAGCAGCTGGACTGCAACTAATGAAAAACTGTTTTTT
d_gene: -; v_gene: TRBV14; abundance: few; j_gene: TRBJ2-7; CDR3aa: CASSHWQNEQYF; CDR3nt: TGTGCCAGCAGCCATTGGCAGAACGAGCAGTACTTC
d_gene: TRBD2; v_gene: TRBV7-9; abundance: many; j_gene: TRBJ2-3; CDR3aa: CASSLGLAGPTDTQYF; CDR3nt: TGTGCCAGCAGCTTAGGTTTAGCGGGGCCCACAGATACGCAGTATTTT